This is a list of T cell receptor beta chains from one sample in a study of T-cell reconstitution after alpha-beta-depleted transplantation in children. TCRdb re-called the PCR reads through MiXCR, storing one row per CDR3 protein. The table lists some 310,000 distinct CDR3 sequences, over 20% of them singletons, with 11% in the top ten. The sequenced sample was PBMCs, mostly from graft donor cells, obtained 180 days after TCRalphabeta/CD19-depleted stem cell transplant. The receptors derive from a male patient younger than 18 who had a stem cell transplant for acute lymphoblastic leukemia, so the T cells may come from the graft donor. Each CDR3 is given with its conserved first and last residue. The D gene is left open where the match is weak. Clone size appears in some rows only: once, few, many, or a class for an expanded clone.

j_call v_call d_call clone_size cdr3_nt cdr3_aa
TRBJ1-3 TRBV7-6 TRBD1 few TGTGCCAGCAGCTTAGCGGTGCAGGGGACAGTTGGAAACACCATATATTTT CASSLAVQGTVGNTIYF
TRBJ1-1 TRBV12-3/TRBV12-4 . few TGTGCCAGCAGTTTAGCGGTCAGGAACACTGAAGCTTTCTTT CASSLAVRNTEAFF
TRBJ2-3 TRBV9 TRBD2 few TGTGCCAGCAGCGTAGCTAGGGCTAGCGGGCTCACAGATACGCAGTATTTT CASSVARASGLTDTQYF
TRBJ1-1 TRBV6-6 . . TGTGCCAGCACGGGCAGATCGGAAGCTTTCTTT CASTGRSEAFF
TRBJ2-2 TRBV7-2 TRBD2 . TGTGCCAGCAGCCACCTAGCGGGGGGCCTAAACACCGGGGAGCTGTTTTTT CASSHLAGGLNTGELFF
TRBJ2-7 TRBV25-1 TRBD1 few TGTGCCAGCAGTGACCCCCGGGACAGGCTCTCCTACGAGCAGTACTTC CASSDPRDRLSYEQYF
TRBJ2-5 TRBV7-8 . . TGTGCCAGCAGCTTAATTCCCAGGATTGACAAAGAGACCCAGTACTTC CASSLIPRIDKETQYF
TRBJ1-1 TRBV7-6 . . TGTGCCAGCAGCCCCCTCGGGGGACGTATCGCTTTCTTT CASSPLGGRIAFF
TRBJ2-7 TRBV10-3 TRBD2 . TGTGCCATCACTCCGGGACTAGCGGGAGGCCTGATCTACGAGCAGTACTTC CAITPGLAGGLIYEQYF
TRBJ1-4 TRBV25-1 TRBD1 few TGTGCCAGCAGTGAATCGGTAGGGGGCAAAGAAAAACTGTTTTTT CASSESVGGKEKLFF
TRBJ2-1 TRBV4-1 TRBD2 . TGCGCCAGCAGGTCTCGAGCTCCGGGACTAGATTTCTACAATGAGCAGTTCTTC CASRSRAPGLDFYNEQFF
TRBJ1-3 TRBV29-1 . few TGCAGCGTTGGGCTAAGCCTTGGAAACACCATATATTTT CSVGLSLGNTIYF
TRBJ2-1 TRBV5-1 . . TGCGCCAGCAGCCCCCTCCCAGAAAGTGGCAATGAGCAGTTCTTC CASSPLPESGNEQFF
TRBJ1-5 TRBV5-1 . . TGCGCCAGCAGTTTTTCCGGGAGGGATCAGCCCCAGCATTTT CASSFSGRDQPQHF
TRBJ2-1 TRBV7-3 TRBD2 . TGTGCCAGCAGCCCGACTAGCGGCCTCTGGGATGAGCAGTTCTTC CASSPTSGLWDEQFF
TRBJ2-7 TRBV6-5 TRBD1 few TGTGCCAGCAGTTACCATTCCGGGACAGGTCCTAACGAGCAGTACTTC CASSYHSGTGPNEQYF